These 32 T cell receptor beta chains came from one sample sequenced in a study of blood T cell repertoires in COVID-19. Data came from immunoSEQ multiplex PCR; TCRdb stores just in-frame clones and leaves some out. Of 200,000 to 250,000 clones listed, around 90% are singletons. Sequencing was performed on PBMCs or T cells enriched from blood (not recorded which). All receptors derive from a man under 40 who had been exposed to COVID-19.

The chain employs TRBV19 and TRBJ2-6; no clear D gene. Trimming shortened V by 7 bases and J by 2 bases, and 9 bases separated the two germline ends. There are 14 residues in the CDR3. Germline-derived CDR1 and CDR2 are LNHDA and SQIVND (reference sequence). The CDR3 reads CASINLAGANVLTF. The CDR3 DNA is TGTGCCAGTATCAACCTAGCTGGGGCCAACGTCCTGACTTTC.

The count of this clone is one. The V call is TRBV4-1, the J call TRBJ2-2, with 11 positions matching TRBD2. The CDR3 has 17 residues. The junction had 7 bases not matched to a gene; V was cut back by 0 bases and J by 7 bases. CDR1 MGHRA and CDR2 YSYEKL come from the germline V gene. CDR3 coding DNA: TGCGCCAGCAGCCAAGATCAGGCTAGCGGGGGGATCGGGGAGCTGTTTTTT. Amino acids: CASSQDQASGGIGELFF.

The V and J genes are TRBV2 and TRBJ1-6, with D perhaps matching TRBD1 (5 bases). Germline V gives CDR1 SNHLY, CDR2 FYNNEI. The CDR3 runs 19 residues. Trimming stripped 0 bases from V and 6 bases from J, with 21 bases between. The CDR3 DNA sequence: TGTGCCAGCAGTGAAGCGTACAGGATGGGGGGGGGTTCTAATTCACCCCTCCACTTT. It is translated as CASSEAYRMGGGSNSPLHF.

The CDR3 reads CASSHPPEETQYF. As DNA, the CDR3 is TGTGCCAGCAGCCACCCTCCCGAGGAGACCCAGTACTTC. This chain connects TRBV4-2 to TRBJ2-5; D remains ambiguous. CDR1 and CDR2 (germline): LGHNA, YNFKEQ. V dropped 3 bases and J dropped 5 bases, with 10 bases sitting between them. The CDR3 totals 13 residues.

The gene calls are TRBV20-1 and TRBJ2-1; perhaps TRBD1 as D (5 bases). Germline CDR1 reads DFQATT; CDR2 reads SNEGSKA (reference sequence). CDR3 length: 13 residues. The V and J ends lost 3 bases and 8 bases respectively, with 14 bases between them. CDR3 DNA sequence: TGCAGTGCTAGTCGACAAGGGGCCCATGAGCAGTTCTTC. Protein: CSASRQGAHEQFF.

The chain employs TRBV3-1 (or the pseudogene TRBV3-2) and TRBJ2-5; D is perhaps TRBD2 (6 bases). CDR3 length: 15 amino acids. V was shortened by 3 bases and J by 5 bases, with 16 bases between the two germline ends. Germline loops: CDR1 LGHDT, CDR2 YNNKEL (reference sequence). CDR3: CASSHLVGGEETQYF. The CDR3, as DNA: TGTGCCAGCAGCCACCTTGTGGGAGGAGAGGAGACCCAGTACTTC.

The chain links TRBV6-4 to TRBJ2-2, with 7 bases matching TRBD2. The CDR3 is 24 amino acids. The V gene end was trimmed by 2 bases and the J gene end by 4 bases; junction bases not matched to a gene: 31. The germline gives CDR1 MRHNA, CDR2 SNTAGT. CDR3 loop: CASSDQDAPYGGGNPPGSTGELFF. DNA of the CDR3: TGTGCCAGCAGTGACCAAGACGCTCCTTACGGCGGGGGTAATCCACCCGGCAGCACCGGGGAGCTGTTTTTT.

The gene calls are TRBV7-2 and TRBJ2-3, with 8 positions matching TRBD2. Trimming took 2 bases from V and 2 from J; bases not matched to a gene: 3. Germline CDR1 reads SGHTA; CDR2 reads FQGNSA. The CDR3 is made up of 15 amino acids. The CDR3 region is CASSLSGGYTDTQYF. In DNA, the CDR3 is TGTGCCAGCAGCTTAAGCGGGGGCTACACAGATACGCAGTATTTT.

This chain connects TRBV2 to TRBJ1-5; possibly TRBD1 for D (5 bases). Per the germline V gene, CDR1 is SNHLY and CDR2 is FYNNEI. This CDR3 contains 13 residues. V lost 4 bases to trimming and J lost 5 bases, with 9 bases between them. CDR3 DNA sequence: TGTGCCAGCAGTGTAGAGACAGATCAGCCCCAGCATTTT. Protein sequence: CASSVETDQPQHF.

The CDR3 DNA follows: TGTGCCAGTAGTGATAGCGGGGGCCAAGATACGCAGTATTTT. Translated, it gives CASSDSGGQDTQYF. The chain carries TRBV19 and TRBJ2-3; 9 nucleotides line up with TRBD2. From germline, CDR1 is LNHDA and CDR2 SQIVND (reference sequence). The V and J ends lost 5 bases and 5 bases, in that order; junction bases with no gene match: 5. The CDR3 spans 14 residues.

This clone appeared a single time. Sequence at one end of the junction differs from germline and may be a read error. J is TRBJ2-3 and V is TRBV3-1 (or the pseudogene TRBV3-2); a weak D match, TRBD2 (6 bases). The length of the CDR3 is 11 residues. Germline V gene sequence: CDR1 LGHDT, CDR2 YNNKEL (reference sequence). The CDR3 DNA reads as TGTGCCAGCAGCCAAGAAAGGGACTCTCGTTTT. It encodes CASSQERDSRF.

This clone was observed a single time. This chain uses TRBV10-3 with TRBJ2-1; TRBD1 matches 7 bases. The CDR3 consists of 11 residues. The V gene's germline CDR1 is ENHRY and CDR2 SYGVKD. The J segment lost 6 bases and the V segment lost 9 bases, leaving 2 bases of the junction unmatched. The CDR3 region has the DNA TGTGCCATACAGGGGCGCAATGAGCAGTTCTTC. Protein product: CAIQGRNEQFF.

The V and J genes are TRBV5-1 and TRBJ2-5; weak D call: TRBD2 (5 bases). Trimming pared 0 bases from V and 1 base from J, leaving 7 bases between. Germline V gives CDR1 SGHRS, CDR2 YFSETQ. There are 14 residues in the CDR3. The CDR3 DNA reads TGCGCCAGCAGCTTGGGGAGGCCCCAAGAGACCCAGTACTTC. Translation: CASSLGRPQETQYF.

This clone was seen a single time. V and J are TRBV3-1 (or the pseudogene TRBV3-2) and TRBJ1-1, with D perhaps matching TRBD1 (6 bases). This CDR3 has 14 residues. Germline V gene data show CDR1 as LGHDT and CDR2 as YNNKEL (reference sequence). Trimming removed 6 bases at V and 4 bases at J, with 15 bases between. The CDR3 bases are TGTGCCAGCAGACTTTCGGGGGGGGCCACTGAAGCTTTCTTT. It encodes CASRLSGGATEAFF.

This chain links TRBV19 with TRBJ2-2; 10 bases fit TRBD2. The CDR3 has 15 residues. J lost 3 bases, V lost 3 bases, and 1 base had no gene match. Germline V gene lookup returns CDR1 LNHDA and CDR2 SQIVND (reference sequence). The CDR3 bases are TGTGCCAGTAGTATGCTAGCGGGGGACACCGGGGAGCTGTTTTTT. This translates into CASSMLAGDTGELFF.

V and J are TRBV7-2 and TRBJ1-5; D perhaps matches TRBD1 (5 bases). Germline V gene lookup returns CDR1 SGHTA and CDR2 FQGNSA. V was pared by 5 bases and J by 0 bases, with 17 bases between. This CDR3 comprises 17 residues. The CDR3 reads CASSLLGRRNSNQPQHF. The CDR3 nucleotides read TGTGCCAGCAGCCTCCTGGGGCGGCGCAATAGCAATCAGCCCCAGCATTTT.

The V call is TRBV10-1, the J call TRBJ2-2; tentative D call: TRBD2 (5 bases). V lost 7 bases and J lost 6, with 18 bases in between. Germline-derived CDR1 and CDR2 are WNHNN and SYGVQD (reference sequence). The CDR3 is 15 residues long. The CDR3 DNA reads TGCGCCAGCACCCAGGAGGCCGTCGGGTCCGGGGAGCTGTTTTTT. Its translation: CASTQEAVGSGELFF.

The rearrangement uses TRBV29-1 and TRBJ2-7, with 8 bases identical to TRBD1. The CDR3 has 13 residues. Germline lookup yields CDR1 SQVTM and CDR2 ANQGSEA. The junction had 6 bases not matched to a gene; V was cut back by 4 bases and J by 4 bases. CDR3 loop: CSVAETGVYEQYF. The DNA for the CDR3 is TGCAGCGTTGCGGAGACAGGGGTTTACGAGCAGTACTTC.

This clone has a single count. The J gene is TRBJ1-5, the V gene TRBV5-6; a possible D gene is TRBD1 (6 bases). Germline loops: CDR1 SGHDT, CDR2 YYEEEE. The CDR3 has 14 residues. Deletions cut 2 bases from V and 5 bases from J, with 11 bases between. The CDR3 sequence is CASSLRGNDQPQHF. The CDR3 nucleotides read TGTGCCAGCAGCTTAAGGGGGAATGATCAGCCCCAGCATTTT.

This clone occurred a few times. The rearrangement links TRBV7-7 to TRBJ2-2; 12 bases map to TRBD2. Per germline, CDR1 SSHAT and CDR2 FNYEAQ (reference sequence). The CDR3 spans 16 residues. V lost 5 bases to trimming and J lost 1 base; unmatched junction nucleotides: 2. The CDR3 DNA sequence: TGTGCCAGCAGCCCGGGACTAGCGGGGAACACCGGGGAGCTGTTTTTT. Protein product: CASSPGLAGNTGELFF. Filled out from reference TRBV7-7 and TRBJ2-2, the complete variable domain reads GAGVSQSPRYKVTKRGQDVTLRCDPISSHATLYWYQQALGQGPEFLTYFNYEAQPDKSGLPSDRFSAERPEGSISTLTIQRTEQRDSAMYRCASSPGLAGNTGELFFGEGSRLTVL.

This clone was observed once. V gene TRBV6-1 combines with J gene TRBJ2-1, with TRBD1 identical over 10 bases. Germline assignment: CDR1 MNHNS and CDR2 SASEGT. The CDR3 totals 16 residues. The trim removed 2 bases at V and 7 bases at J, leaving 8 bases unmatched. The CDR3: CASSEWGTGASNEQFF. DNA for the CDR3: TGTGCCAGCAGTGAATGGGGGACAGGGGCCTCAAATGAGCAGTTCTTC.

The gene calls are TRBV30 and TRBJ2-5; D perhaps matches TRBD1 (6 bases). This CDR3 comprises 10 residues. Germline V lookup: CDR1 GTSNPN, CDR2 SVGIG (reference sequence). Trimming took 5 bases from V and 5 from J, leaving 6 bases between them. CDR3 sequence reads: CAWGQETQYF. The CDR3 DNA reads as TGTGCCTGGGGACAGGAGACCCAGTACTTC.

The chain joins TRBV5-4 to TRBJ2-2, with TRBD2 identical over 7 bases. The trim removed 4 bases at V and 4 bases at J, leaving 13 bases unmatched. The CDR3 is 17 amino acids. The germline CDR1 and CDR2 sequences are SGHNT and YYREEE (reference sequence). The CDR3 spells CASSGGDGLRGTGELFF. The CDR3 DNA is TGTGCCAGCAGCGGGGGGGATGGGCTTAGAGGCACCGGGGAGCTGTTTTTT.

This clone showed up just once. The rearrangement joins TRBV3-1 (or the pseudogene TRBV3-2) to TRBJ1-1; tentative D call: TRBD1 (5 bases). The germline gives CDR1 LGHDT, CDR2 YNNKEL (reference sequence). The CDR3 loop spans 14 amino acids. Between the trimmed V and J ends, which lost 2 bases and 4 bases, there was a span of 11 bases. CDR3 in amino acids: CASSQSGGFTEAFF. The CDR3 bases are TGTGCCAGCAGCCAAAGCGGGGGTTTCACTGAAGCTTTCTTT.

V is TRBV15 and J is TRBJ2-7; TRBD1 is a possible D gene (5 bases). Per germline, CDR1 LNHNV and CDR2 YYDKDF (reference sequence). This CDR3 is 15 amino acids long. V was clipped by 0 bases and J by 3 bases, with 12 bases between them. CDR3 in amino acids: CATSRDAAGIYEQYF. In nucleotides, the CDR3 is TGTGCCACCAGCAGAGATGCGGCAGGGATCTACGAGCAGTACTTC.

The genes are TRBV1 and TRBJ2-1; the listed D gene, TRBD2, was not tested against the DNA. TRBV1 is recorded as a pseudogene. The CDR3 has 13 residues. CDR3 sequence reads: CTTRGGDANEQFF. CDR3 DNA sequence: TGCACCACCCGAGGGGGGGACGCCAATGAGCAGTTCTTC.

V usage is TRBV7-8 and J usage is TRBJ1-2; unclear D gene. The length of the CDR3 is 15 residues. Trimming removed 4 bases from V and 0 bases from J, with 12 bases in between. Looked up from germline, CDR1 is SGHVS and CDR2 is FQNEAQ. CDR3 in amino acids: CASSSRLEPNYGYTF. In DNA form, the CDR3 reads TGTGCCAGCAGCTCCAGACTGGAACCTAACTATGGCTACACCTTC.

The V call is TRBV19, the J call TRBJ1-5, with 9 nucleotides matching TRBD1. With V trimmed by 0 bases and J by 14 bases, 11 bases remained unmatched. Germline lookup yields CDR1 LNHDA and CDR2 SQIVND (reference sequence). The CDR3 has 15 amino acids. CDR3 sequence: CASSIDINRGRRKHF. The CDR3, as DNA: TGTGCCAGTAGTATAGATATTAACAGGGGGCGCCGGAAGCATTTT.

The chain has TRBV27 and TRBJ1-4; 7 bases agree with TRBD1. CDR3 length: 17 residues. Looked up from germline, CDR1 is MNHEY and CDR2 is SMNVEV (reference sequence). The V gene end was trimmed by 6 bases and the J gene end by 6 bases; junction bases not matched to a gene: 16. As DNA, the CDR3 is TGTGCCAGCAGCCCCCGACAGGGTTTCATTGGGTATGAAAAACTGTTTTTT. It specifies CASSPRQGFIGYEKLFF.

This clone was counted once. The chain is built from TRBV15 and TRBJ2-2; 8 nucleotides line up with TRBD1. Germline CDR1 reads LNHNV; CDR2 reads YYDKDF (reference sequence). The trim removed 8 bases at V and 2 bases at J, leaving 4 bases unmatched. The CDR3 loop spans 14 amino acids. For the CDR3, the DNA is TGTGCCACCTCCGGGACAGGTAACACCGGGGAGCTGTTTTTT. Encoded protein: CATSGTGNTGELFF.

This chain links TRBV20-1 with TRBJ1-1; D remains unclear. Trimming left V 3 bases short and J 8 bases short, with 7 bases between. This CDR3 is 10 amino acids long. Germline loops: CDR1 DFQATT, CDR2 SNEGSKA (reference sequence). The CDR3 region has the DNA TGCAGTGCTAGGGGCTTAGAAGCTTTCTTT. This translates into CSARGLEAFF.

The V gene is TRBV18, the J gene TRBJ1-4, with D maybe TRBD1 (5 bases). CDR1 is KGHSH and CDR2 is LQKENI in the germline V gene. Between the trimmed V and J ends, which lost 1 base and 7 bases, there was a span of 10 bases. The CDR3 has 14 amino acids. The CDR3 loop reads CASSPRQGGEKLFF. CDR3 nucleotides: TGTGCCAGCTCACCACGGCAGGGTGGTGAAAAACTGTTTTTT.